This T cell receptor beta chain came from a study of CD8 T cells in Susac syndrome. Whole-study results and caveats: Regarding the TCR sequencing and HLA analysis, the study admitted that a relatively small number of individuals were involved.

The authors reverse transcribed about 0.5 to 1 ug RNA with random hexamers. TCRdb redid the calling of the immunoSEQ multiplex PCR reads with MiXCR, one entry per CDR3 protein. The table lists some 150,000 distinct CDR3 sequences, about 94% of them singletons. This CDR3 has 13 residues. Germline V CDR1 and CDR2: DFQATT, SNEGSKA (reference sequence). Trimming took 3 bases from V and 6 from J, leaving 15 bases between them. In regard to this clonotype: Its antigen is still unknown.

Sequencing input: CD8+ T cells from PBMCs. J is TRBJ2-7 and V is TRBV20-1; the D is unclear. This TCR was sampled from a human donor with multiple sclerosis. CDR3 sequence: CSASALVVAEQYF. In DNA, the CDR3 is TGCAGTGCTAGCGCGCTAGTCGTCGCCGAGCAGTACTTC.